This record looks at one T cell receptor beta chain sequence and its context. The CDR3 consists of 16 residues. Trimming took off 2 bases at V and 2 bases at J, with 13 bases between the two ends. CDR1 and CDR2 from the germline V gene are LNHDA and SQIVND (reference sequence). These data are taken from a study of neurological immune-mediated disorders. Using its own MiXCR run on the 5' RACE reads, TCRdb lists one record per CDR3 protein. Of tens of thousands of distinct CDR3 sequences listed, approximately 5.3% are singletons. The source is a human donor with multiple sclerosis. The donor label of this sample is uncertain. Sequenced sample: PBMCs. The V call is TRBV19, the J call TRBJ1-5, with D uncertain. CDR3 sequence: CASSILLVQGNQPQHF. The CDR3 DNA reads TGTGCCAGTAGTATACTTTTGGTTCAGGGCAATCAGCCCCAGCATTTT. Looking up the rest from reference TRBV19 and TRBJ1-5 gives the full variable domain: DGGITQSPKYLFRKEGQNVTLSCEQNLNHDAMYWYRQDPGQGLRLIYYSQIVNDFQKGDIAEGYSVSREKKESFPLTVTSAQKNPTAFYLCASSILLVQGNQPQHFGDGTRLSIL.